Following are 25 T cell receptor beta chains from one sample sequenced in a study of blood T cell repertoires in COVID-19. Sequenced by immunoSEQ multiplex PCR; TCRdb stores in-frame clones only, minus some. The sample yields approximately 170,000 clones, less than 85% seen once. What was sequenced was peripheral blood. These TCRs come from an elderly woman with active or convalescent COVID-19.

This clone showed up just a few times. The chain links TRBV5-1 to TRBJ1-4, with D perhaps matching TRBD1 (5 bases). This CDR3 has 14 residues. The germline gives CDR1 SGHRS, CDR2 YFSETQ. V lost 2 bases, J lost 5 bases, and 10 bases lay in between. CDR3 in amino acids: CASSFFGGNEKLFF. The CDR3 coding sequence is TGCGCCAGCAGCTTTTTCGGGGGGAATGAAAAACTGTTTTTT.

The rearrangement links TRBV30 to TRBJ2-2; perhaps TRBD2 as D (6 bases). CDR1 GTSNPN and CDR2 SVGIG come from the germline V gene (reference sequence). The CDR3 runs to 16 residues. V was clipped by 3 bases and J by 6 bases, with 20 bases between them. The CDR3 sequence: CAWRAWGAGPSGELFF. The CDR3 coding sequence is TGTGCCTGGAGGGCGTGGGGAGCGGGCCCATCCGGGGAGCTGTTTTTT.

The V and J genes are TRBV5-4 and TRBJ2-2; weak D call: TRBD2 (6 bases). Germline CDR1 and CDR2: SGHNT and YYREEE (reference sequence). This CDR3 spans 16 amino acids. Deletions cut 0 bases from V and 3 bases from J, with 12 bases between. This chain's CDR3 is CASSLEASAYTGELFF. CDR3 DNA: TGTGCCAGCAGCTTGGAGGCTAGCGCCTACACCGGGGAGCTGTTTTTT. Combining the CDR3 with reference TRBV5-4 and TRBJ2-2 gives the whole variable domain ETGVTQSPTHLIKTRGQQVTLRCSSQSGHNTVSWYQQALGQGPQFIFQYYREEENGRGNFPPRFSGLQFPNYSSELNVNALELDDSALYLCASSLEASAYTGELFFGEGSRLTVL.

The chain joins TRBV5-4 to TRBJ2-2, with 11 bases matching TRBD2. Unmatched junction bases numbered 7, after V lost 1 base and J lost 2 bases. In germline, CDR1 is SGHNT, CDR2 YYREEE (reference sequence). The CDR3 is made up of 18 amino acids. The chain's CDR3 is CASSLSASGRINTGELFF. In nucleotides, the CDR3 is TGTGCCAGCAGCTTGTCGGCTAGCGGGAGGATAAACACCGGGGAGCTGTTTTTT.

V gene TRBV28 combines with J gene TRBJ2-7; 7 bases fit TRBD1. The CDR3 extends over 12 amino acids. Trimming took 6 bases from V and 6 from J; bases not matched to a gene: 5. Germline CDR1 reads MDHEN; CDR2 reads SYDVKM. CDR3 in DNA: TGTGCCAGCAGCTCACAGGGGCTCGAGCAGTACTTC. This encodes CASSSQGLEQYF.

The CDR3 is CASSWLQGAGIEAFF. In DNA, the CDR3 is TGCGCCAGCAGCTGGCTACAGGGGGCCGGGATCGAAGCTTTCTTT. J is TRBJ1-1 and V is TRBV5-1, with 9 bases matching TRBD1. The CDR3 is made up of 15 amino acids. The V segment lost 3 bases and the J segment 8 bases; nucleotides outside the gene matches: 11. Germline V gene sequence: CDR1 SGHRS, CDR2 YFSETQ.

This clone was picked up a small number of times. V usage is TRBV15 and J usage is TRBJ1-5, with D hard to call. The CDR3 is 13 residues long. V lost 6 bases, J lost 8 bases, and 14 bases lay in between. Germline CDR1 and CDR2: LNHNV and YYDKDF (reference sequence). Written as DNA, the CDR3 is TGTGCCACCAGTTCGATTAGGAGGGAGCCCCAGCATTTT. It specifies CATSSIRREPQHF.

The rearrangement joins TRBV5-1 to TRBJ2-1; 11 bases align to TRBD2. The CDR3 loop spans 13 amino acids. Germline CDR1 SGHRS, CDR2 YFSETQ. Germline trimming cut 2 bases from V and 9 bases from J; bases unmatched to any gene: 1. In DNA, the CDR3 is TGCGCCAGCAGCTTTCTAGCGGGAGGTGAGCAGTTCTTC. It specifies CASSFLAGGEQFF.

The chain carries TRBV6-5 and TRBJ1-2; D is perhaps TRBD1 (6 bases). V lost 6 bases, J lost 5 bases, and 16 bases lay in between. Per germline, CDR1 MNHEY and CDR2 SVGAGI. CDR3 length equals 14 residues. The CDR3 sequence: CASSQPGQLYGYTF. CDR3 DNA sequence: TGTGCCAGCAGCCAACCGGGACAACTATATGGCTACACCTTC.

The V gene is TRBV5-1, the J gene TRBJ2-7; 10 bases map to TRBD1. This CDR3 comprises 16 residues. Trimming took 4 bases from V and 0 from J; bases not matched to a gene: 7. From germline, CDR1 is SGHRS and CDR2 YFSETQ. The CDR3 is CASSPQGQGLSYEQYF. In nucleotides, the CDR3 is TGCGCCAGCAGCCCTCAGGGACAGGGGCTCTCCTACGAGCAGTACTTC.

The chain recombines TRBV5-1 with TRBJ2-3; no reliable D call. Per the germline V gene, CDR1 is SGHRS and CDR2 is YFSETQ. CDR3 length equals 15 residues. V was shortened by 2 bases and J by 0 bases, with 10 bases between the two germline ends. CDR3 in DNA: TGCGCCAGCAGCTTCTCAGATGCTAGCACAGATACGCAGTATTTT. Protein product: CASSFSDASTDTQYF.

This clone has only a few counts. The V and J genes are TRBV19 and TRBJ1-6; D is perhaps TRBD1 (5 bases). The CDR3 consists of 14 residues. Germline lookup yields CDR1 LNHDA and CDR2 SQIVND (reference sequence). V gave up 3 bases and J gave up 6 bases, with 9 bases separating them. CDR3 residues: CASSIARGNSPLHF. In nucleotides, the CDR3 is TGTGCCAGTAGTATCGCTAGGGGTAATTCACCCCTCCACTTT.

The DNA of the CDR3 is TGTGCCAGCAGCTCAAACCAGGGTCAGGGCGGAGAGACCCAGTACTTC. Protein: CASSSNQGQGGETQYF. The rearrangement links TRBV9 to TRBJ2-5; perhaps TRBD1 as D (5 bases). The CDR3 is 16 amino acids. CDR1 is SGDLS and CDR2 is YYNGEE in the germline V gene. V gave up 4 bases and J gave up 4 bases, with 20 bases separating them.

CDR3 amino acids: CASSEGLAGGSGTDTQYF. Written as DNA, the CDR3 is TGTGCCAGCAGCGAAGGACTAGCGGGAGGGAGTGGCACAGATACGCAGTATTTT. The V gene is TRBV9, the J gene TRBJ2-3; TRBD2 aligns across 15 bases. The CDR3 spans 18 residues. V lost 3 bases to trimming and J lost 1 base; unmatched junction nucleotides: 6. Germline assignment: CDR1 SGDLS and CDR2 YYNGEE. The full variable domain, completed using reference TRBV9 and TRBJ2-3, is DSGVTQTPKHLITATGQRVTLRCSPRSGDLSVYWYQQSLDQGLQFLIQYYNGEERAKGNILERFSAQQFPDLHSELNLSSLELGDSALYFCASSEGLAGGSGTDTQYFGPGTRLTVL.

This chain uses TRBV13 with TRBJ2-3; 14 bases match TRBD2. CDR3 size: 14 residues. Per germline, CDR1 PRHDT and CDR2 FYEKMQ (reference sequence). The V segment lost 5 bases and the J segment 9 bases; nucleotides outside the gene matches: 4. Written as DNA, the CDR3 is TGTGCCAGCAGCCGGACTAGCGGGAGGAAGACGCAGTATTTT. It specifies CASSRTSGRKTQYF. The full variable domain, with the rest looked up from reference TRBV13 and TRBJ2-3, is AAGVIQSPRHLIKEKRETATLKCYPIPRHDTVYWYQQGPGQDPQFLISFYEKMQSDKGSIPDRFSAQQFSDYHSELNMSSLELGDSALYFCASSRTSGRKTQYFGPGTRLTVL.

The chain links TRBV23-1 to TRBJ2-7; 9 positions agree with TRBD1. TRBV23-1 is recorded as an ORF, its role being uncertain. The length of the CDR3 is 17 residues. Trimming removed 3 bases from V and 4 bases from J; junction bases left unmatched: 13. The CDR3 DNA reads TGCGCCAGCAGTCAGCCGGCCCGAACAGGGGGCTGGTACGAGCAGTACTTC. This codes for CASSQPARTGGWYEQYF.

This sequence joins TRBV4-1 and TRBJ2-3; 8 bases line up with TRBD2. The CDR3 totals 16 residues. The V and J ends lost 2 bases and 6 bases, in that order; junction bases with no gene match: 10. The germline CDR1 and CDR2 sequences are MGHRA and YSYEKL. The CDR3 DNA reads as TGCGCCAGCAGCCAACAGACTAGCGCCGTCGAGGATACGCAGTATTTT. Translation: CASSQQTSAVEDTQYF.

This clone has a single count. V is TRBV7-9 and J is TRBJ2-3; 9 bases agree with TRBD1. The CDR3 has 16 residues. V lost 4 bases, J lost 2 bases, and 7 bases stayed unmatched. Germline V gives CDR1 SEHNR, CDR2 FQNEAQ (reference sequence). The CDR3 bases are TGTGCCAGCAGCTCCGGGACAGGGTACAACACAGATACGCAGTATTTT. This gives the protein CASSSGTGYNTDTQYF.

This clone was seen a single time. Other DNA sequences from this sample encode an identical CDR3 as well. The rearrangement uses TRBV29-1 and TRBJ1-1, with D possibly being TRBD1 (5 bases). This CDR3 contains 13 residues. Germline-derived CDR1 and CDR2 are SQVTM and ANQGSEA. V was trimmed by 3 bases and J by 3 bases, leaving 11 bases between them. CDR3 DNA: TGCAGCGTTGAGGGCGACAGATACACTGAAGCTTTCTTT. Translation: CSVEGDRYTEAFF.

This chain joins TRBV6-5 and TRBJ1-1, with TRBD1 matching over 8 bases. The CDR3 sequence is 14 residues long. The ends lost 6 bases at V and 7 bases at J; junction bases unmatched: 10. The germline CDR1 and CDR2 sequences are MNHEY and SVGAGI. CDR3 sequence: CASRGRTGSYEAFF. The CDR3 region has the DNA TGTGCCAGCAGAGGACGGACAGGGAGTTATGAAGCTTTCTTT.

A few counts support this clone. The rearrangement joins TRBV19 to TRBJ1-2; D possibly corresponds to TRBD1 (6 bases). Trimming removed 3 bases at V and 4 bases at J, with 18 bases between. This CDR3 is built from 16 residues. CDR1 and CDR2 (germline): LNHDA, SQIVND (reference sequence). The CDR3 here is CASSISEAGAGYGYTF. DNA of the CDR3: TGTGCCAGTAGTATTTCAGAGGCAGGGGCTGGCTATGGCTACACCTTC. The full variable domain, its missing parts supplied by reference TRBV19 and TRBJ1-2, is DGGITQSPKYLFRKEGQNVTLSCEQNLNHDAMYWYRQDPGQGLRLIYYSQIVNDFQKGDIAEGYSVSREKKESFPLTVTSAQKNPTAFYLCASSISEAGAGYGYTFGSGTRLTVV.

The chain carries TRBV24-1 and TRBJ2-1; TRBD1 agrees at 9 bases. Germline lookup yields CDR1 KGHDR and CDR2 SFDVKD. The CDR3 is 13 residues long. The junction had 5 bases not matched to a gene; V was cut back by 4 bases and J by 11 bases. The CDR3 is CATSDNRGPKQFF. In DNA form, the CDR3 reads TGTGCCACCAGTGACAACAGGGGGCCCAAGCAGTTCTTC.

This rearrangement joins TRBV5-4 to TRBJ1-1, with D possibly matching TRBD1 (5 bases). Germline CDR1 is SGHNT and CDR2 is YYREEE (reference sequence). The CDR3 loop spans 14 amino acids. V lost 5 bases and J 3 bases, leaving 14 bases between the germline ends. CDR3: CASSRQGGDTEAFF. CDR3 nucleotide sequence: TGTGCCAGCAGTAGGCAGGGTGGTGACACTGAAGCTTTCTTT.

This sequence joins TRBV30 and TRBJ1-2, with D possibly being TRBD1 (6 bases). CDR3 length equals 13 residues. Germline CDR1 reads GTSNPN; CDR2 reads SVGIG (reference sequence). V shed 5 bases and J shed 8 bases, with 18 bases lying between them. CDR3 bases: TGTGCCTGGTTAAAGGCAGGGGTGGGGGGCTACACCTTC. It is translated as CAWLKAGVGGYTF.

CDR3: CASTKGQGDSEQFF. In DNA form, the CDR3 reads TGCGCCAGCACAAAAGGACAGGGGGACAGTGAGCAGTTCTTC. V is TRBV5-1 and J is TRBJ2-1, with TRBD1 matching over 10 bases. J was trimmed by 9 bases and V by 6 bases; bases with no gene match: 9. Per the germline V gene, CDR1 is SGHRS and CDR2 is YFSETQ. This CDR3 has 14 residues.